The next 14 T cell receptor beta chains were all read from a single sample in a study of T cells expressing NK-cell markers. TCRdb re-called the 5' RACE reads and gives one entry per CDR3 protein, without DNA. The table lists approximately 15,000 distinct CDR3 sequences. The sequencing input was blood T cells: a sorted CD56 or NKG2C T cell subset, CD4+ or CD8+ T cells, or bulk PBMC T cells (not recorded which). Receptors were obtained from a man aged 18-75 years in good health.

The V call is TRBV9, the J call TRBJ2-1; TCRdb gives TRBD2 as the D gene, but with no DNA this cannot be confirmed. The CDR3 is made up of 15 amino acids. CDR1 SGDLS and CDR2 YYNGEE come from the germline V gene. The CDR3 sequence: CASSPRASSYNEQFF. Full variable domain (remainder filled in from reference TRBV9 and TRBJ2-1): DSGVTQTPKHLITATGQRVTLRCSPRSGDLSVYWYQQSLDQGLQFLIQYYNGEERAKGNILERFSAQQFPDLHSELNLSSLELGDSALYFCASSPRASSYNEQFFGPGTRLTVL.

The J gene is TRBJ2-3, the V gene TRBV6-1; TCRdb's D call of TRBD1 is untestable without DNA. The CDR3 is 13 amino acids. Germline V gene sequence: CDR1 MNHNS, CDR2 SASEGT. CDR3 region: CASIDRNTDTQYF.

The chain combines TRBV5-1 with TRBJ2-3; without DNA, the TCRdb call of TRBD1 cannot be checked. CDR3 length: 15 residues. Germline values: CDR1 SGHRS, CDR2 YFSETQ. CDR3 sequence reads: CASRILGQGTDTQYF.

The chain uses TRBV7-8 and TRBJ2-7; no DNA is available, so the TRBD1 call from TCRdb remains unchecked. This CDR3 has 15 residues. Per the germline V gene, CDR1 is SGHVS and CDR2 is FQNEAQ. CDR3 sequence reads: CASSRGAAGVYEQYF.

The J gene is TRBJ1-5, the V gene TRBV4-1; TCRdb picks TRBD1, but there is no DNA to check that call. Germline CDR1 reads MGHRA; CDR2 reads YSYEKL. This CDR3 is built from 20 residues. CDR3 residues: CASSQDVGGRGPWGNQPQHF.

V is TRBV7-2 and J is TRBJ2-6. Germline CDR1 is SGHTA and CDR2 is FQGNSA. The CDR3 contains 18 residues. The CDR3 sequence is CASSLGARPYSGANVLTF.

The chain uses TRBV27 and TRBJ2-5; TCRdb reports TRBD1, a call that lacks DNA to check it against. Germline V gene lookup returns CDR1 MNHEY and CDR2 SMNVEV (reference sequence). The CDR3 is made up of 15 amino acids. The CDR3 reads CASSPGQGLWETQYF.

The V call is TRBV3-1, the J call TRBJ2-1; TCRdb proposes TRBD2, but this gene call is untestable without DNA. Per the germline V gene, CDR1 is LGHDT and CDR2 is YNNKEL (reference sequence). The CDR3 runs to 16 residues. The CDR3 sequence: CASSQVRLAGSGEQFF.

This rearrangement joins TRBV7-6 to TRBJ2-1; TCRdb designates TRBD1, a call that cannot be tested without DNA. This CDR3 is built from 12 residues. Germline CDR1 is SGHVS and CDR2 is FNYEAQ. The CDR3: CASSGQGYEQFF.

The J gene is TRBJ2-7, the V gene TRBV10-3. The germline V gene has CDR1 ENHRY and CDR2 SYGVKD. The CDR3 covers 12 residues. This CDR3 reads CAISERFGEQYF.

This CDR3 reads CAISDGGGRTTAEGYTF. This chain uses TRBV10-3 with TRBJ1-2. Germline CDR1 and CDR2: ENHRY and SYGVKD. The CDR3 covers 17 residues.

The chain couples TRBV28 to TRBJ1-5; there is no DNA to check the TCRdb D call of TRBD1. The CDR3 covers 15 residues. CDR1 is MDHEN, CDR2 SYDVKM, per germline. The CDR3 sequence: CASSSSGTGYQPQHF.

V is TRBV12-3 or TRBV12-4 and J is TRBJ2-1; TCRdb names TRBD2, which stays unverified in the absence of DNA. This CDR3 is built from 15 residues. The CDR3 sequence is CASSPALAIYNEQFF.

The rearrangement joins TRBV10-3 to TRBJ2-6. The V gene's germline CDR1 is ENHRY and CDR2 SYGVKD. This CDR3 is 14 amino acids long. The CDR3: CATRQSSGANVLTF.